One sample yielded the 5 T cell receptor beta chains listed below, sequenced in a study of lymphopenia after photon versus proton radiotherapy. The data were produced by immunoSEQ multiplex PCR, yet TCRdb's version contains in-frame clones alone and is incomplete. The table lists roughly 13,000 clones, about 87% of them singletons. Sequencing was performed on peripheral blood, taken from a patient treated with photon-based radiotherapy. These receptors all come from a man between 60 and 70 years old with pancreatic cancer.

The CDR3 nucleotides read TGTGCCAGCAGCCCCCGACAGGGGGGCACTGAAGCTTTCTTT. This sequence encodes CASSPRQGGTEAFF. This chain connects TRBV7-9 to TRBJ1-1, with TRBD1 matching over 9 bases. The CDR3 runs 14 residues. J was trimmed by 4 bases and V by 5 bases; bases with no gene match: 5. Germline loops: CDR1 SEHNR, CDR2 FQNEAQ (reference sequence). Looking up the rest from reference TRBV7-9 and TRBJ1-1 gives the full variable domain: DTGVSQNPRHKITKRGQNVTFRCDPISEHNRLYWYRQTLGQGPEFLTYFQNEAQLEKSRLLSDRFSAERPKGSFSTLEIQRTEQGDSAMYLCASSPRQGGTEAFFGQGTRLTVV.

The chain is built from TRBV9 and TRBJ1-4; possible D gene TRBD1, 5 bases. V dropped 0 bases and J dropped 6 bases, with 12 bases sitting between them. CDR3 size: 15 residues. Germline CDR1 and CDR2: SGDLS and YYNGEE. This CDR3 is CASSVEVGRDEKLFF. The CDR3 bases are TGTGCCAGCAGCGTAGAGGTGGGGCGGGATGAAAAACTGTTTTTT.

The V call is TRBV18, the J call TRBJ2-2, with D tentatively TRBD1 (7 bases). CDR3 length equals 15 residues. The germline V gene has CDR1 KGHSH and CDR2 LQKENI. Trimming shortened V by 6 bases and J by 1 base, and 12 bases separated the two germline ends. CDR3 sequence: CASSRDSLNTGELFF. The CDR3 bases are TGTGCCAGCTCGCGGGACAGTCTGAACACCGGGGAGCTGTTTTTT. Full variable domain (rest looked up from reference TRBV18 and TRBJ2-2): NAGVMQNPRHLVRRRGQEARLRCSPMKGHSHVYWYRQLPEEGLKFMVYLQKENIIDESGMPKERFSAEFPKEGPSILRIQQVVRGDSAAYFCASSRDSLNTGELFFGEGSRLTVL.

This CDR3 reads CASSPPTTGYTF. For the CDR3, the DNA is TGTGCCAGCTCACCACCGACTACTGGCTACACCTTC. The chain links TRBV18 to TRBJ1-2; D gene ambiguous. The length of the CDR3 is 12 residues. Trimming left V 0 bases short and J 7 bases short, with 6 bases between. Looked up from germline, CDR1 is KGHSH and CDR2 is LQKENI. The full variable domain, rest sourced from reference TRBV18 and TRBJ1-2, is NAGVMQNPRHLVRRRGQEARLRCSPMKGHSHVYWYRQLPEEGLKFMVYLQKENIIDESGMPKERFSAEFPKEGPSILRIQQVVRGDSAAYFCASSPPTTGYTFGSGTRLTVV.

The chain is built from TRBV5-1 and TRBJ2-3, with 15 bases lining up with TRBD2. Germline CDR1 reads SGHRS; CDR2 reads YFSETQ. Unmatched junction bases numbered 9, after V lost 4 bases and J lost 6 bases. The CDR3 runs 17 residues. The CDR3 DNA sequence: TGCGCCAGCAGCAGACGGACTAGCGGGGGGGTTCTGGATACGCAGTATTTT. It yields the protein CASSRRTSGGVLDTQYF.